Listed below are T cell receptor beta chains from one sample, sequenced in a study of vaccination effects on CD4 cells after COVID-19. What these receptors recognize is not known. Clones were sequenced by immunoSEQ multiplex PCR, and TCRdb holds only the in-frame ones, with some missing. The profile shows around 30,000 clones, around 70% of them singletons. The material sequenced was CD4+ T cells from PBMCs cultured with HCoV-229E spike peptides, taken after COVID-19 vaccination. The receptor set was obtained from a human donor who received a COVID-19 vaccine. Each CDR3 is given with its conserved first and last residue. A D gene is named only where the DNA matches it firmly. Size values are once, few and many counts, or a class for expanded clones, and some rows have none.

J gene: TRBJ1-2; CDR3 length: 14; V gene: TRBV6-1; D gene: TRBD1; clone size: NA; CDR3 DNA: TGTGCCAGCAGTGAATATAGACAGGGGAATGGCTACACCTTC; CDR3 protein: CASSEYRQGNGYTF
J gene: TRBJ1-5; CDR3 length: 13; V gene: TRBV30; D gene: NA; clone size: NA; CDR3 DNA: TGTGCCGCCGGGAGGCAGGACAATCAGCCCCAGCATTTT; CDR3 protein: CAAGRQDNQPQHF
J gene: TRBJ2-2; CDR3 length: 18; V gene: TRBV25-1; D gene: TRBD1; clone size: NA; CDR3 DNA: TGTGCCAGCAGTGAATTGGAAGGACAGGGGTACCACACCGGGGAGCTGTTTTTT; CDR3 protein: CASSELEGQGYHTGELFF
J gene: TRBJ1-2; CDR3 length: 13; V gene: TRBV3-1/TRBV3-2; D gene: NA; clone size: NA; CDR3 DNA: TGTGCCAGCAGCCCCTCGTCGTTCTATGGCTACACCTTC; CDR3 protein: CASSPSSFYGYTF
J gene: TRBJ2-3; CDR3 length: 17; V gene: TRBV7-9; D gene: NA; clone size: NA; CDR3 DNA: TGTGCCAGCAGTCAAGGCCCTGGAGGAAGGGGAATAGATACGCAGTATTTT; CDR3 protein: CASSQGPGGRGIDTQYF
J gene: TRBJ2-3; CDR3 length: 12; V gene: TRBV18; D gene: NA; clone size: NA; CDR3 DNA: TGTGCCAGCTCACCACCGAAAGATACGCAGTATTTT; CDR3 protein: CASSPPKDTQYF
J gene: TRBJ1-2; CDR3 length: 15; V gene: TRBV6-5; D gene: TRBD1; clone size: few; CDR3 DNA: TGTGCCAGCAGTTACAGGGGACAGGTGGGGTATGGCTACACCTTC; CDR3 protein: CASSYRGQVGYGYTF
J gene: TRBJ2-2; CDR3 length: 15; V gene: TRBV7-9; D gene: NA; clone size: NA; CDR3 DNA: TGTGCCAGCAGCTCCCCGGGGAACATCAACGGGGAGCTGTTTTTT; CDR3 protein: CASSSPGNINGELFF
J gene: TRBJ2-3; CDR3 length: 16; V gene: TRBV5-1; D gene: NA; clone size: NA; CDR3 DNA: TGCGCCAGCAGCTTGGACGGGACGGGAAGCACAGATACGCAGTATTTT; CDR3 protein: CASSLDGTGSTDTQYF
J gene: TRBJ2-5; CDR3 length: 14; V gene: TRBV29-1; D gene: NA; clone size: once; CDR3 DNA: TGCAGCGTGGGGGTATTGACATTTAAAGAGACCCAGTACTTC; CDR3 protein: CSVGVLTFKETQYF
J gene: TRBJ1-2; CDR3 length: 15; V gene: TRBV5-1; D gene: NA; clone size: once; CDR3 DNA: TGCGCCAGCAGCTTGGAACCGGCGAGAAACTATGGCTACACCTTC; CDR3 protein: CASSLEPARNYGYTF
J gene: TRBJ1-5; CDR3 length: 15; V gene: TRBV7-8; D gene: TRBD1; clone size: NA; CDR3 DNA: TGTGCCAGCGGCTTTGAGACAGGGGGCAATCAGCCCCAGCATTTT; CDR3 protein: CASGFETGGNQPQHF
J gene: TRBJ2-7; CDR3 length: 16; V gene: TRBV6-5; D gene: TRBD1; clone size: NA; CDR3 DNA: TGTGCCAGCAGTTTAACAGGGGGCGCATTCTCCTACGAGCAGTACTTC; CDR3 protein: CASSLTGGAFSYEQYF
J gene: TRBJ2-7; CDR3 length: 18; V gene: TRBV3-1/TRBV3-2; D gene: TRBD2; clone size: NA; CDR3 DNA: TGTGCCAGCAGCCACAGGACTAGCGGGACCAAAGGAACCTACGAGCAGTACTTC; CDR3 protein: CASSHRTSGTKGTYEQYF
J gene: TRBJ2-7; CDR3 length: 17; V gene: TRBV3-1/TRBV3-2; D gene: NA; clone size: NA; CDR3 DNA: TGTGCCAGCAGCCAAGTCGGTCTCCCCAGGGACGGGTACGAGCAGTACTTC; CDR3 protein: CASSQVGLPRDGYEQYF
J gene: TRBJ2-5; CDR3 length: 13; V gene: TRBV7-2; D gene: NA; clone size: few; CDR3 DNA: TGTGCCAGCAGCTCACAACGGCAAGAGACCCAGTACTTC; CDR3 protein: CASSSQRQETQYF
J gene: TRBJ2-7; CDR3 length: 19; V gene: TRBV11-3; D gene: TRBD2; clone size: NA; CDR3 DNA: TGTGCCAGCAGCTACCGACTAGCGGGAGGGGTCGGAGGTGGCTACGAGCAGTACTTC; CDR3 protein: CASSYRLAGGVGGGYEQYF
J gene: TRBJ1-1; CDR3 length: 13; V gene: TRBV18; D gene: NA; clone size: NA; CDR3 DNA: TGTGCCAGCTCACCGGGGGAGGATACTGAAGCTTTCTTT; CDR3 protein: CASSPGEDTEAFF
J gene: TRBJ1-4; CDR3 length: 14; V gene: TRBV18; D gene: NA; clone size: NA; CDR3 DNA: TGTGCCAGCTCACCGGGGGGAGGCGGTGAAAAACTGTTTTTT; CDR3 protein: CASSPGGGGEKLFF
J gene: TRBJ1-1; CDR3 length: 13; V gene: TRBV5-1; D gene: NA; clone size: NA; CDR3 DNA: TGCGCCAGCAGCTTGGAGGGGAACACTGAAGCTTTCTTT; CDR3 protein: CASSLEGNTEAFF
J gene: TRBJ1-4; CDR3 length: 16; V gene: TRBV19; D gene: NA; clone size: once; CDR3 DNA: TGTGCCAGTAGTATGGACGGGGGATCGGCTAATGAAAAACTGTTTTTT; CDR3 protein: CASSMDGGSANEKLFF
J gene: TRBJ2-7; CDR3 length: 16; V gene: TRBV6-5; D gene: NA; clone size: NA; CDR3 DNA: TGTGCCAGCAGTTACTCTACGGCGGACTTCCCCTACGAGCAGTACTTC; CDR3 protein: CASSYSTADFPYEQYF
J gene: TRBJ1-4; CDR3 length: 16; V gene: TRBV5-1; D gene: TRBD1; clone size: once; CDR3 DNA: TGCGCCAGCAGCGCCCTGGGGGGGACAGTAAATGAAAAACTGTTTTTT; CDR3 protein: CASSALGGTVNEKLFF
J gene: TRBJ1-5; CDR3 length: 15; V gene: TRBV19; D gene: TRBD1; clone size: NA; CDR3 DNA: TGTGCCAGTAGTAAGGGGACAGGGAACGATCAGCCCCAGCATTTT; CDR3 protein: CASSKGTGNDQPQHF
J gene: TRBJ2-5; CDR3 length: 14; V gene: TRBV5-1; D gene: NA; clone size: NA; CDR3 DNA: TGCGCCAGCAGCTTAGTGCTAGGGCGGGAGACCCAGTACTTC; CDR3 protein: CASSLVLGRETQYF
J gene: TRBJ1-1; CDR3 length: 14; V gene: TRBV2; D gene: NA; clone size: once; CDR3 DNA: TGTGCCAGCAGTGAAGGAGGGTGGATCACTGAAGCTTTCTTT; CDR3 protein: CASSEGGWITEAFF
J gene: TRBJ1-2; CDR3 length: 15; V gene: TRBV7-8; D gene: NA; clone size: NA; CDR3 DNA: TGTGCCAGCAGCTTAGGGACAACGGGCTACTATGGCTACACCTTC; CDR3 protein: CASSLGTTGYYGYTF
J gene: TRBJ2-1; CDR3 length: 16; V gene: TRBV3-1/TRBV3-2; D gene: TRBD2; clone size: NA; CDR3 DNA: TGTGCCAGCAGCCAAGATGCGGCTAGCGGCTACAATGAGCAGTTCTTC; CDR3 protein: CASSQDAASGYNEQFF
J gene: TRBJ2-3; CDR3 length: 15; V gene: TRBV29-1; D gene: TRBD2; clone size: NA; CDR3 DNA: TGCAGCGTTGGGTATCTAGCGGAGGGCACAGATACGCAGTATTTT; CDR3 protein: CSVGYLAEGTDTQYF
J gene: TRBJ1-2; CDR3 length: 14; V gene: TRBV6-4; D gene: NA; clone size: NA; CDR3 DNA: TGTGCCAGCAGTGACTCGACGGTTAACTATGGCTACACCTTC; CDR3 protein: CASSDSTVNYGYTF
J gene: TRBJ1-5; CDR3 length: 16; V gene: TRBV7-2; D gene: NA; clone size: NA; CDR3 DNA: TGTGCCAGCAGCGCCTCAATACAGGGCGGGGATCAGCCCCAGCATTTT; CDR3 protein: CASSASIQGGDQPQHF
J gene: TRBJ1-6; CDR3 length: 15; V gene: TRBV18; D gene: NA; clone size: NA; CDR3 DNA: TGTGCCAGCTCACCAGGTTACAGTTCGAATTCACCCCTCCACTTT; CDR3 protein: CASSPGYSSNSPLHF
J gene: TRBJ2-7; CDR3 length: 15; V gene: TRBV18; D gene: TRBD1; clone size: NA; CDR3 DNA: TGTGCCAGCTCTCTAACCCGACAGGGGGGCTACGAGCAGTACTTC; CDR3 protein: CASSLTRQGGYEQYF
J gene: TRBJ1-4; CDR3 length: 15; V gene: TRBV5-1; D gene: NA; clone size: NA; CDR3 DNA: TGCGCCAGCAGCTCAAACTCAGCAACTAATGAAAAACTGTTTTTT; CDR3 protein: CASSSNSATNEKLFF
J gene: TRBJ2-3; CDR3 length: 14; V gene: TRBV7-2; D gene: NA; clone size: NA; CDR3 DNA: TGTGCCAGCAGCGATACTTTCGGGTCTGATACGCAGTATTTT; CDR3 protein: CASSDTFGSDTQYF
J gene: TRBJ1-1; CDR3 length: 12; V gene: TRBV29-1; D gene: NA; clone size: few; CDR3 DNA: TGCAGCGTTGGACGTATGAACACTGAAGCTTTCTTT; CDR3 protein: CSVGRMNTEAFF
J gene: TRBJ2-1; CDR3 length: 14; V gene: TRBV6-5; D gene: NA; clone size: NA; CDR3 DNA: TGTGCCAGCCTCGATATTCTCTCCTACAATGAGCAGTTCTTC; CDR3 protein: CASLDILSYNEQFF
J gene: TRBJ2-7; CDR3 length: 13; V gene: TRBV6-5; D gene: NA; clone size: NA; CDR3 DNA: TGTGCCAGCTCCCGGGACACCTTCTACGAGCAGTACTTC; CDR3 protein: CASSRDTFYEQYF
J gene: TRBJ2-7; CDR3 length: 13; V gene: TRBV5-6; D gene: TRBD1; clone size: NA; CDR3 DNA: TGTGCCAGCAGCAGGGACAGTTGGAACGAGCAGTACTTC; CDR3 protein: CASSRDSWNEQYF
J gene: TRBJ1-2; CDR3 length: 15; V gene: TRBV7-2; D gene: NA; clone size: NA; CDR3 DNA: TGTGCCAGCAGCTTAGATAAGGGTCCTACCTATGGCTACACCTTC; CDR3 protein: CASSLDKGPTYGYTF
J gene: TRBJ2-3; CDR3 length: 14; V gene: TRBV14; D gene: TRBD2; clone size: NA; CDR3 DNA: TGTGCCAGCAGCACCGGGACTAGCTTCGATACGCAGTATTTT; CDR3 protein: CASSTGTSFDTQYF
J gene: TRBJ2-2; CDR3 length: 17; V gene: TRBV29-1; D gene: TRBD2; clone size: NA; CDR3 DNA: TGCAGCGTCTCAAAAAATACCCTAGCGGGAGTCCCCGGGGAGCTGTTTTTT; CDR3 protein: CSVSKNTLAGVPGELFF
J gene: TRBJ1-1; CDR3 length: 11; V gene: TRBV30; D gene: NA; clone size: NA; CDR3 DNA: TGTGCCTGGAGGCAGGGCGCTGAAGCTTTCTTT; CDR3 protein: CAWRQGAEAFF
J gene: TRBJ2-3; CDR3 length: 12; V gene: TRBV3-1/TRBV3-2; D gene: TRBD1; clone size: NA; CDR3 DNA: TGTGCCAGCAGCCCGACAGACAGGGGGCAGTATTTT; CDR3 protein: CASSPTDRGQYF
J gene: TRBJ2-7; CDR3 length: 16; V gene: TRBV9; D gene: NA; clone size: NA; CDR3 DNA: TGTGCCAGCAGCGCACCGTACCGTGATGGGGTAGGGGAGCAGTACTTC; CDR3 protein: CASSAPYRDGVGEQYF
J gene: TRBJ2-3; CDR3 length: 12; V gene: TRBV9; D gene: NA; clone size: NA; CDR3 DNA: TGTGCCAGCAGCGTAGTTGGGGGTCCGCAGTATTTT; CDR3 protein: CASSVVGGPQYF
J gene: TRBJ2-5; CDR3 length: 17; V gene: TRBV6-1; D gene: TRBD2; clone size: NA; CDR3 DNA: TGTGCCAGCAGTGAAGCGCAGGGGACTAGCGGGGGAGAGACCCAGTACTTC; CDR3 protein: CASSEAQGTSGGETQYF
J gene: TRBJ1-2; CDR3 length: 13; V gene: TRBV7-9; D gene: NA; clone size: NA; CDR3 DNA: TGTGCCAGCAGCTTAGAATCCGACTATGGCTACACCTTC; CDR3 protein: CASSLESDYGYTF